These T cell receptor beta chains were read from a single sample in a study of cytomegalovirus exposure and HLA in healthy donors. Sequencing used immunoSEQ multiplex PCR; TCRdb keeps in-frame clones, though not all of them. Of about 170,000 clones listed, around 73% were seen once; the top ten hold approximately 5.1%. Material for sequencing was PBMCs. All receptors come from a woman between 18 and 30 years old in good health and CMV-seropositive. The CDR3 runs from the conserved cysteine through the conserved F or W.

V | CDR3
TRBV7-9 | CASSGQSGNQPQHF
TRBV19 | CASSKGAGRNEKLFF
TRBV5-1 | CASSLISLAGRNYEQYF
TRBV27 | CASSLLGGGLHEQYF
TRBV6-5 | CASSEQGYEQYF
TRBV2 | CASSPLTGSSYNEQFF
TRBV5-4 | CASSLQGNTIYF
TRBV7-2 | CASSLVTGPYNEQFF
TRBV6-1 | CASARANTEAFF
TRBV6-1 | CASSDRSTGLSPLHF
TRBV5-8 | CASSLPSNEKLFF
TRBV27 | CASSLLDRGDTDTQYF
TRBV6-1 | CASSLTGPQHF
TRBV4-3 | CASSQPGLAADTQYF
TRBV9 | CASSAGKEGYTF
TRBV28 | CASSFTGLYEQYF
TRBV7-9 | CASSLEALGGTEAFF
TRBV6-5 | CASSSPSYEQYF
TRBV7-9 | CSSSLVGGIYEQYF
TRBV30 | CAWIAGGAGNTIYF
TRBV11-1 | CASSPTGANYGYTF
TRBV7-9 | CSSSLASTGPNYGYTF
TRBV5-1 | CASSSVGVSEAFF
TRBV7-2 | CASSVVRDTEAFF
TRBV27 | CASSSRTGNYNEQFF
TRBV14 | CASSQGGLAGGRWYNEQFF
TRBV2 | CASSEGANGYTF
TRBV29-1 | CSVEGAGYTF
TRBV5-1 | CASSQIQGTTGELFF
TRBV27 | CASSLGQGGPDTQYF
TRBV6-9 | CASSRGRSGGKVYIFEKLFF
TRBV27 | CASSQGTGNSPLHF
TRBV10-3 | CAISEGDRHGYTF
TRBV7-2 | CASSLRGLLDSPLHF
TRBV15 | CATSRAVGQGETQYF
TRBV6-5 | CASSYDSANTGELFF
TRBV2 | CASSGIGLGTRNEQFF
TRBV30 | CAWSVQQLNEKLFF
TRBV30 | CAWSATGGTTDTQYF
TRBV19 | CASSIDGANTDTQYF
TRBV5-1 | CASSHDLPYEQYF
TRBV6-5 | CASSYSAGGNTEAFF
TRBV4-3 | CASSQVGGSPNEQYF
TRBV13 | CASSFPGHEQYF
TRBV19 | CASGQGAAYEQYF
TRBV28 | CASSLKQIGQKGHEQYF
TRBV4-3 | CASSQDIQGTEAFF
TRBV19 | CASSRQAVTSTDTQYF